This T cell receptor (beta chain) stems from a study of blood T cells in healthy people across ages. The CDR3 contains 16 residues. Per germline, CDR1 SGHTA and CDR2 FQGNSA. Trimming stripped 2 bases from V and 5 bases from J, with 17 bases between. This clonotype has more than one count but fewer than ten. Then a second PCR, running roughly 7 to 11 cycles, was carried out with a sample-barcoded 5' primer and a J-beta primer mix. Each CDR3 protein gets one entry after TCRdb re-called the 5' RACE reads with MiXCR. The sample records around 2 million distinct CDR3 sequences, 35% to 50% being singletons.

This sequence originates from a human donor in good health. Sample: blood. The rearrangement joins TRBV7-2 to TRBJ2-3, with D tentatively TRBD2 (7 bases). In DNA, the CDR3 is TGTGCCAGCAGCTTAAGCGGAGAGGGGGGGTTAGATACGCAGTATTTT. It yields the protein CASSLSGEGGLDTQYF.